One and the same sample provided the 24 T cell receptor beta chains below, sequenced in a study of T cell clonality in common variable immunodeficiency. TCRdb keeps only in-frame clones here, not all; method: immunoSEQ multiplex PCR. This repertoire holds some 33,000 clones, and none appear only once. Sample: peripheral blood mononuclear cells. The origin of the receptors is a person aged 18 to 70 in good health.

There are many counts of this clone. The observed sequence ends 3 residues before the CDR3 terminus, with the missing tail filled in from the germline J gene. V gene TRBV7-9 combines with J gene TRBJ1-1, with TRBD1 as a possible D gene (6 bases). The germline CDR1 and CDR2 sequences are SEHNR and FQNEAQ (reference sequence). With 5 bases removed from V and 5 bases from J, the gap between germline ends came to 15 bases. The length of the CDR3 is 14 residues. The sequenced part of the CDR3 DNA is TGTGCCAGCAGCGACACGACAGGATATACTGAA. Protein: CASSDTTGYTE. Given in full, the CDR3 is CASSDTTGYTEAFF.

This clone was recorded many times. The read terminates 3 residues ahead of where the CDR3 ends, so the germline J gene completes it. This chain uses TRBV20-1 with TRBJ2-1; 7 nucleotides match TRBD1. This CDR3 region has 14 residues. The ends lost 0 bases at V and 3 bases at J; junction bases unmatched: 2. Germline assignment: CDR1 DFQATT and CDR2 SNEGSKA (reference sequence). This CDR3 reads CSARDPGGYNEQFF. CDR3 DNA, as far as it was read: TGCAGTGCTAGAGATCCAGGGGGCTACAATGAG.

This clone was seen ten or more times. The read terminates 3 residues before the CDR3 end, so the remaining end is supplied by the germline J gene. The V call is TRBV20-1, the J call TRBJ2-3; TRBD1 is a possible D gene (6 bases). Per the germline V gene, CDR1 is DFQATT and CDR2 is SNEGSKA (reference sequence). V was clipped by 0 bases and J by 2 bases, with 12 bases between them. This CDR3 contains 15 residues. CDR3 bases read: TGCAGTGCTAGAGATCACCAGGGGCCCACAGATACG. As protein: CSARDHQGPTDT. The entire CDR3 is CSARDHQGPTDTQYF.

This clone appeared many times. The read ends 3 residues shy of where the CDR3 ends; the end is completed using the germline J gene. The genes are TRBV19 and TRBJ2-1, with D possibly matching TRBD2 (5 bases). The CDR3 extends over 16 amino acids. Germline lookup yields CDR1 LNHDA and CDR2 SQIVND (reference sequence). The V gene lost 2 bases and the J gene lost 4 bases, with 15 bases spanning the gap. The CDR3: CASSILSEARYNEQFF. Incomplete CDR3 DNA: TGTGCCAGTAGTATACTTAGCGAGGCGCGTTACAATGAG.

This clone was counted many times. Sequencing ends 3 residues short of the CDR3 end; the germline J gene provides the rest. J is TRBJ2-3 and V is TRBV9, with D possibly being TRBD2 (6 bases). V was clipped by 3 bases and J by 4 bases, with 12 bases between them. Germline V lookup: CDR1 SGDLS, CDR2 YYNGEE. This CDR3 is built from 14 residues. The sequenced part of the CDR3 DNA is TGTGCCAGCAGCGCGCGGGGCCCCCCAGATACG. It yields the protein CASSARGPPDT. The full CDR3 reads CASSARGPPDTQYF.

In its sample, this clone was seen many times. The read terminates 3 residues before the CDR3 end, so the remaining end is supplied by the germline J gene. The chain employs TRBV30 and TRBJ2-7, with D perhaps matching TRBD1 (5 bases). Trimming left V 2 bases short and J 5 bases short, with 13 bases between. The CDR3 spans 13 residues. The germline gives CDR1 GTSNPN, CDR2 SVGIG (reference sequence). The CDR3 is CAWSMAWGDEQYF. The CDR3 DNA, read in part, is TGTGCCTGGAGTATGGCGTGGGGCGACGAG. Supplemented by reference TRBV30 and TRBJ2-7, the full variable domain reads SQTIHQWPATLVQPVGSPLSLECTVEGTSNPNLYWYRQAAGRGLQLLFYSVGIGQISSEVPQNLSASRPQDRQFILSSKKLLLSDSGFYLCAWSMAWGDEQYFGPGTRLTVT.

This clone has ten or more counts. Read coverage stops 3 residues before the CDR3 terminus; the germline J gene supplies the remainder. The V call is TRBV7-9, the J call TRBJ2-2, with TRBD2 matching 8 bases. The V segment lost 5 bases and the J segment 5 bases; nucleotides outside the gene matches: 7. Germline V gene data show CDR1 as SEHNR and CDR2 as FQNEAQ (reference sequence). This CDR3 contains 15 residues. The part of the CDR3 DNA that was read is TGTGCCAGCAGCGCGACGGGGGGGTTGACCGGGGAG. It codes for CASSATGGLTGE. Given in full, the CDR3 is CASSATGGLTGELFF.

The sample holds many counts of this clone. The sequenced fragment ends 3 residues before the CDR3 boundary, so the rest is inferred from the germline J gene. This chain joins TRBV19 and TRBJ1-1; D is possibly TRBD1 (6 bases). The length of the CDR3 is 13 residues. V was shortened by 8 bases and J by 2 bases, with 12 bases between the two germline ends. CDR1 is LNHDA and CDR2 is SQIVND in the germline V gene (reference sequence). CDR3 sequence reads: CASSTGTNTEAFF. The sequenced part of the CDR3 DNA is TGTGCCAGTTCAACCGGGACAAACACTGAA.

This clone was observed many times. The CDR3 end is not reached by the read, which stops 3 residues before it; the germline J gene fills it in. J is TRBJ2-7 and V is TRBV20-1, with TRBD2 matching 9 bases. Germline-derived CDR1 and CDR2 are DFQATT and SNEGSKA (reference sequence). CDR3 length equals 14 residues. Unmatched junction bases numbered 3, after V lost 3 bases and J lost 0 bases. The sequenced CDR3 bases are TGCAGTGCTAGCCGACTAGCGGCCTCCTACGAG. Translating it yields CSASRLAASYE. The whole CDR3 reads CSASRLAASYEQYF.

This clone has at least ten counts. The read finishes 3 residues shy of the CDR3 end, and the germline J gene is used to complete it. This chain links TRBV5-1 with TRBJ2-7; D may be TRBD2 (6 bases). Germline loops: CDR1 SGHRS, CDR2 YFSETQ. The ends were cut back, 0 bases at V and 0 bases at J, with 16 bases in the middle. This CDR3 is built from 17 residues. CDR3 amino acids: CASSLANRDFSSYEQYF. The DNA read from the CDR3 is TGCGCCAGCAGCTTGGCCAACCGGGACTTCAGCTCCTACGAG. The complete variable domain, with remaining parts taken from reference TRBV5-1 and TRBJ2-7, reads KAGVTQTPRYLIKTRGQQVTLSCSPISGHRSVSWYQQTPGQGLQFLFEYFSETQRNKGNFPGRFSGRQFSNSRSEMNVSTLELGDSALYLCASSLANRDFSSYEQYFGPGTRLTVT.

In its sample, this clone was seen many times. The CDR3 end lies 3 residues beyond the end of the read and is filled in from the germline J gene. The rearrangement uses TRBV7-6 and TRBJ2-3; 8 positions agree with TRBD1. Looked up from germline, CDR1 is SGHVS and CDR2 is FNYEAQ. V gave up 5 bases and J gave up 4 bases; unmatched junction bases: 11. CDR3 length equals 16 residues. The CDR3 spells CASSLGQGGSADTQYF. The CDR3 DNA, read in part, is TGTGCCAGCAGCCTTGGACAGGGAGGTAGTGCAGATACG.

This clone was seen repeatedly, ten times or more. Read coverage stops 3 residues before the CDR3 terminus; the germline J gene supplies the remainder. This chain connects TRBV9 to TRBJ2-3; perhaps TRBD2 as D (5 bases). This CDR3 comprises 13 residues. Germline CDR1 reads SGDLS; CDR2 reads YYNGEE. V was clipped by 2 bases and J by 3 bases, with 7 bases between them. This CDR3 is CASSVRGTDTQYF. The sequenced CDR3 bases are TGTGCCAGCAGCGTCAGAGGGACAGATACG.

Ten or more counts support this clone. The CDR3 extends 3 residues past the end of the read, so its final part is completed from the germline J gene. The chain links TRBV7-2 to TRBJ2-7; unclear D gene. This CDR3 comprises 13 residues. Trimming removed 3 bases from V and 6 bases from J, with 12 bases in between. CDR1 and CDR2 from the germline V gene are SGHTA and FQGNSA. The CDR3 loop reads CASSLWSATEQYF. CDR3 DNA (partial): TGTGCCAGCAGCTTGTGGAGCGCTACCGAG.

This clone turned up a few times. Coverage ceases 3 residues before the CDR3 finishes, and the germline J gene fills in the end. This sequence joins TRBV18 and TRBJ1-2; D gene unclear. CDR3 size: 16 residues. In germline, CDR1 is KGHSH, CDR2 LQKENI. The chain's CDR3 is CASSPSLAKGNNDYTF. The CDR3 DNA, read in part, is TGTGCCAGCTCACCCAGCCTAGCGAAAGGAAACAATGAC.

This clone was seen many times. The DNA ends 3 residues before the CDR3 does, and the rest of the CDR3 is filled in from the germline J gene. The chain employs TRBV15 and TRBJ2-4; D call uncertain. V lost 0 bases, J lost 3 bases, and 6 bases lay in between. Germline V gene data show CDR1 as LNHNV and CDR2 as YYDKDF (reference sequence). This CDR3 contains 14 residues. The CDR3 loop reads CATSRDASKNIQYF. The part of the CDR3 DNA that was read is TGTGCCACCAGCAGAGACGCCAGCAAAAACATT.

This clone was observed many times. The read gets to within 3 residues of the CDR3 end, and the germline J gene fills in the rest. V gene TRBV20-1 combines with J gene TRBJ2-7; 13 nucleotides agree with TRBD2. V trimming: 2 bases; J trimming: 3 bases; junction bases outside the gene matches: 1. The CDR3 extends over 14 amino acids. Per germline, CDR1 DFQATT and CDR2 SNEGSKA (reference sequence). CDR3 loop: CSARRTSGSYEQYF. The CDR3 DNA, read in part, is TGCAGTGCTAGAAGGACTAGCGGGAGCTACGAG.

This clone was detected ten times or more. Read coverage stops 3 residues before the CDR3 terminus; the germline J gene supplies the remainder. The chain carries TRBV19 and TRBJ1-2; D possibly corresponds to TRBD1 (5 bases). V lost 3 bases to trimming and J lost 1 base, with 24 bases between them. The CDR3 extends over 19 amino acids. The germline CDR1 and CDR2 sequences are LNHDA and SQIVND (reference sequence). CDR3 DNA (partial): TGTGCCAGTAGTATGAGGCCGGGACTACCAAACGGGAATAACTATGGC. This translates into CASSMRPGLPNGNNYG. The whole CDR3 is CASSMRPGLPNGNNYGYTF.

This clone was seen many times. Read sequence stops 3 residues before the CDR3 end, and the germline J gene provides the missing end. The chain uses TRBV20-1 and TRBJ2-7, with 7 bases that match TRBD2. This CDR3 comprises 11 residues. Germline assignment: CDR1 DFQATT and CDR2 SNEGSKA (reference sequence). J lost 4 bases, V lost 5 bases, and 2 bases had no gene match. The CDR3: CSAERGYEQYF. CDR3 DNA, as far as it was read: TGCAGTGCTGAGCGGGGTTACGAG.

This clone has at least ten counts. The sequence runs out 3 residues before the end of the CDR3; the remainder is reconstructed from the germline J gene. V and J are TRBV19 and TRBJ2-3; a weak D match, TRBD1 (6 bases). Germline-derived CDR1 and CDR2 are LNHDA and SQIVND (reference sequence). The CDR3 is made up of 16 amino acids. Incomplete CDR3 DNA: TGTGCCAGTAGTATGGTTCAGGGGTTCGGCCAAGAGACG. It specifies CASSMVQGFGQET. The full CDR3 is CASSMVQGFGQETQYF. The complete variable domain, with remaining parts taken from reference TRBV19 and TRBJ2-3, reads DGGITQSPKYLFRKEGQNVTLSCEQNLNHDAMYWYRQDPGQGLRLIYYSQIVNDFQKGDIAEGYSVSREKKESFPLTVTSAQKNPTAFYLCASSMVQGFGQETQYFGPGTRLTVL.

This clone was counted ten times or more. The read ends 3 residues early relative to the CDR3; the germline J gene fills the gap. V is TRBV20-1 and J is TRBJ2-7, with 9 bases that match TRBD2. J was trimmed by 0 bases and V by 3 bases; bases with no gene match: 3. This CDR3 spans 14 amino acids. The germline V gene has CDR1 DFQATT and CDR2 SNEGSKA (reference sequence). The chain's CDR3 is CSARLAGASYEQYF. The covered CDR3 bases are TGCAGTGCTAGGTTAGCGGGGGCCTCCTACGAG.

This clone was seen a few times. The sequenced part of the CDR3 DNA is TGCGCCAGCAGATATCCTCTAGCGGGGGTGCAAACAGATACC. Translated, it gives CASRYPLAGVQTDT. The CDR3 reads in full as CASRYPLAGVQTDTYTF. V is TRBV5-1 and J is TRBJ1-2; possibly TRBD1 for D (5 bases). The CDR3 goes on 3 residues after the read ends, and that part is filled in from the germline J gene. The length of the CDR3 is 17 residues. Looked up from germline, CDR1 is SGHRS and CDR2 is YFSETQ.

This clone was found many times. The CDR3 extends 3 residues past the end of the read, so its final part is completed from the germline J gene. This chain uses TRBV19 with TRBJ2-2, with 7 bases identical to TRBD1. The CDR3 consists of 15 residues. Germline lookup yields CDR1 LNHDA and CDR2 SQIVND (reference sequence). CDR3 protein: CASRPGQVLYEKLFF. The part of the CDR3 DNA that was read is TGTGCCAGTAGACCCGGACAGGTCTTGTATGAAAAG.

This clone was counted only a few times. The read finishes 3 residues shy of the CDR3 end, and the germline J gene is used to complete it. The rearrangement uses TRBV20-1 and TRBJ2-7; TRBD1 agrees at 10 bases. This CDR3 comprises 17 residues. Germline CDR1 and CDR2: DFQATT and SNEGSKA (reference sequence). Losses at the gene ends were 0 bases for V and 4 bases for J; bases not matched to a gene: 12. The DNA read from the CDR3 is TGCAGTGCTAGAGAGGTAACCGGGACAGGGGTTGATTACGAG. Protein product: CSAREVTGTGVDYE. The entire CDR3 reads CSAREVTGTGVDYEQYF.

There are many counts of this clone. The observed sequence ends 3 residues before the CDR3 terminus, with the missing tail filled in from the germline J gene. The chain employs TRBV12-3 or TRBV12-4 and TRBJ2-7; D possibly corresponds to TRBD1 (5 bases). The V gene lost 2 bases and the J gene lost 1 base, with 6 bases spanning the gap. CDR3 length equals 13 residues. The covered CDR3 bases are TGTGCCAGCAGTTTAACAGGTTCCTACGAG. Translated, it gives CASSLTGSYE. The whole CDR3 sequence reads CASSLTGSYEQYF.